The following is a T cell receptor (beta chain) sequence with its context. The data derive from a study of blood T cell repertoires in COVID-19. Per the study methods: Reference gene primer amplification yielded estimated nucleated cell counts. Repertoires were generated with immunoSEQ multiplex PCR, while TCRdb's copy carries only in-frame clones and drops some. The V and J calls and clone size come from that table; D and trimming were worked out from the DNA. The sample lists some 250,000 clones, about 85% occurring once. V gave up 0 bases and J gave up 5 bases; unmatched junction bases: 13. The CDR3 consists of 18 residues. Germline values: CDR1 SGDLS, CDR2 YYNGEE.

The sequenced material came from peripheral blood. The rearrangement links TRBV9 to TRBJ2-3, with 9 nucleotides matching TRBD1. This sequence originates from a woman aged 80 or over with acute or convalescent COVID-19. The CDR3 DNA reads as TGTGCCAGCAGCGTAGCCCCTTCGACAGGGGGAAAGGGAGATACGCAGTATTTT. Protein sequence: CASSVAPSTGGKGDTQYF.